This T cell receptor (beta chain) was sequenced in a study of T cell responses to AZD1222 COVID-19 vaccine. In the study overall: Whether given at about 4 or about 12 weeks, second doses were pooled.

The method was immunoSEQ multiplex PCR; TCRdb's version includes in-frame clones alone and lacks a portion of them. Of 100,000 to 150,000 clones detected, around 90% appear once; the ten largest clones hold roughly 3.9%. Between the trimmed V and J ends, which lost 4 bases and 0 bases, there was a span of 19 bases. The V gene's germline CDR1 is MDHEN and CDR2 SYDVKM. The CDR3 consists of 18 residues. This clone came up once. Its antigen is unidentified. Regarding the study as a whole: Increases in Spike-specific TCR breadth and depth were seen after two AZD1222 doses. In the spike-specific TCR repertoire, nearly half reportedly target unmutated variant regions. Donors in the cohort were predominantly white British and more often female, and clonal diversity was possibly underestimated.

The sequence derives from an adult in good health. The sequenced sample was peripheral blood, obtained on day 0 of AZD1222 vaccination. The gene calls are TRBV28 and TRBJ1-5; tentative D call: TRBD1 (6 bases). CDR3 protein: CASSSPGQPVYSNQPQHF. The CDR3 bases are TGTGCCAGCAGTTCACCTGGACAGCCTGTATATAGCAATCAGCCCCAGCATTTT.